This TCR beta chain derives from a study of cytomegalovirus exposure and HLA in healthy donors. Unrecorded immune exposures were likely, despite nominal health at sampling. The PCR had 60 Vbeta and 13 Jbeta primers. Profiling relied on immunoSEQ multiplex PCR, and the TCRdb table lists in-frame clones only, not all of them. The sample lists approximately 80,000 clones, around 70% occurring once. Study results and limitations: Many donors shared some public TCRs, even though most TCR sequences were rare. Follow-up analysis seemed to connect common viral pathogens with several of the most significant clusters identified.

CDR1 is SQVTM and CDR2 is ANQGSEA in the germline V gene. CDR3 length: 11 amino acids. V lost 4 bases and J lost 9, with 10 bases in between. As concerns this clone: Antigen: not known.

The sequenced sample was PBMCs. This TCR derives from a woman aged 40-49 years in good health and CMV-seropositive. This chain links TRBV29-1 with TRBJ2-1; D might be TRBD2 (6 bases). This CDR3 is CSVVRGGEQFF. CDR3 in DNA: TGCAGCGTTGTCCGGGGAGGTGAGCAGTTCTTC.